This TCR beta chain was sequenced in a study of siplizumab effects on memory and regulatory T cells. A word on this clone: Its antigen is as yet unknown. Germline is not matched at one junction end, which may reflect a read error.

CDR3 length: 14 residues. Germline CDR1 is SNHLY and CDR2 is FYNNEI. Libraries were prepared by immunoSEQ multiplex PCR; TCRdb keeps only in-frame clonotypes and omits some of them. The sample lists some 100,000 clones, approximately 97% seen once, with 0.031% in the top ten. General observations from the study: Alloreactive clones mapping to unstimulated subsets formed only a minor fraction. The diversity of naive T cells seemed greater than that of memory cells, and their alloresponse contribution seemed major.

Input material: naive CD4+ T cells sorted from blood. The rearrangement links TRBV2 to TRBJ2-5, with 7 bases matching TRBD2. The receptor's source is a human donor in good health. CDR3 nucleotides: TGTGCCAGCAGCCCTGGGGGGGGAGGAGAGATCCAGTACTTC. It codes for CASSPGGGGEIQYF.